This T cell receptor (beta chain) was retrieved from a study of blood T cell repertoires in COVID-19. As for the study in general: The study drew acute and convalescent COVID-19 samples from the United States, Italy and Spain. From T cells, B-cell-depleted T cells, or PBMCs came the material, which was cDNA or gDNA.

The CDR3 runs to 16 residues. The germline CDR1 and CDR2 sequences are SGDLS and YYNGEE. The ends were cut back, 0 bases at V and 10 bases at J, with 20 bases in the middle. In the original workflow: Reference gene primer amplification yielded estimated nucleated cell counts. Only in-frame clones appear in the TCRdb table, and some are missing; sequencing was by immunoSEQ multiplex PCR. V and J calls plus clone size are reproduced from that table; the DNA served to infer D and trimming. This table holds under 150,000 clones, 80% found once. This clone has more than one count but fewer than ten. J is TRBJ2-1 and V is TRBV9, with D maybe TRBD2 (7 bases). This TCR came from a woman aged 45-59 years with acute or convalescent COVID-19. The sequenced sample consisted of peripheral blood. CDR3 nucleotides: TGTGCCAGCAGCGTAGCTGAGGGGGGGGTCCTGGAGGAGCAGTTCTTC. It translates to CASSVAEGGVLEEQFF.